This T cell receptor (beta chain) derives from a study of cytomegalovirus exposure and HLA in healthy donors. Study-wide findings and caveats: Versus the approximately 720-donor mean, an Asian-associated ancestry cluster reportedly showed fewer N-insertions in a later analysis. Earlier results showed most TCR beta V segments being productive about 87% or about 30% of the time.

Trimming cost V 5 bases and J 11 bases, with 17 bases left between them. In germline, CDR1 is SQVTM, CDR2 ANQGSEA. The CDR3 is made up of 12 amino acids. This PCR relied on a set of 60 Vbeta primers and 13 Jbeta primers. In the source study's methods: Unique TCR beta chains numbered approximately 80 million in a later analysis, with roughly 11 million shared. Sequenced by immunoSEQ multiplex PCR; TCRdb stores in-frame clones only, minus some. V and J calls and clone size are given by that table; D and trimming were obtained from the DNA. Of around 150,000 clones in the sample, over 70% are singletons; the top ten hold around 3.1%. For this clone: What it binds is unknown.

The chain carries TRBV29-1 and TRBJ2-3, with D perhaps TRBD2 (5 bases). The specimen was PBMCs. The receptor's source is a male donor in good health and CMV-seronegative. The CDR3 region has the DNA TGCAGCGTTCGAGAGGGCCACGAACTGCAGTATTTT. Protein product: CSVREGHELQYF.